The 7 T cell receptor beta chains listed next were all sequenced from one sample in a study of T cells in Graves' hyperthyroidism and ophthalmopathy. Authors of the study amplified TCR beta CDR3 regions from RNA transcripts. In the first-round RT-PCR of the TCR CDR3, the HTBI primer set was used. One entry per CDR3 protein, called by TCRdb with MiXCR from the multiplex PCR reads. The sample carries fewer than 350,000 distinct CDR3 sequences, 15% to 20% recorded once. Sequencing was carried out using blood. The receptors shown here come from a man in his fifties with Graves' ophthalmopathy.

This clonotype was seen only a few times. The chain employs TRBV5-1 and TRBJ2-3; 9 bases are a match to TRBD2. V shed 1 base, J shed 2 bases, and the junction held 5 bases outside the gene matches. The CDR3 is 16 amino acids. Germline V gene lookup returns CDR1 SGHRS and CDR2 YFSETQ. This chain's CDR3 is CASSLHASGVTDTQYF. The CDR3, as DNA: TGCGCCAGCAGCTTGCACGCTAGCGGGGTCACAGATACGCAGTATTTT.

This clonotype was observed once. The chain employs TRBV6-1 and TRBJ1-2; D is possibly TRBD1 (5 bases). Trimming left V 3 bases short and J 7 bases short, with 9 bases between. CDR1 is MNHNS and CDR2 is SASEGT in the germline V gene. This CDR3 spans 12 amino acids. The CDR3 nucleotides are TGTGCCAGCAGTGAGATAAGGGGTGGCTACACCTTC. The encoded protein is CASSEIRGGYTF.

This clonotype has at least ten counts. The chain recombines TRBV7-3 with TRBJ2-5, with a weak D call TRBD2 (5 bases). The CDR3 extends over 13 amino acids. Germline V gene data show CDR1 as SGHTA and CDR2 as FQGTGA. V lost 3 bases and J lost 5, with 10 bases in between. Written as DNA, the CDR3 is TGTGCCAGCAGCTTTGGGCCGGGGGAGACCCAGTACTTC. Protein product: CASSFGPGETQYF.

J is TRBJ1-1 and V is TRBV30; D call uncertain. Trimming removed 3 bases from V and 4 bases from J, with 12 bases in between. The germline V gene encodes CDR1 GTSNPN and CDR2 SVGIG (reference sequence). The CDR3 has 13 residues. In DNA, the CDR3 is TGTGCCTGGAGCGGCAGGAAGACCACTGAAGCTTTCTTT. Translated: CAWSGRKTTEAFF.

The chain couples TRBV3-1 to TRBJ1-5; D is uncertain. Germline lookup yields CDR1 LGHDT and CDR2 YNNKEL (reference sequence). The CDR3 is made up of 15 amino acids. Trimming took off 1 base at V and 4 bases at J, with 11 bases between the two ends. CDR3 nucleotide sequence: TGTGCCAGCAGCCAAGGGCTCTACCCTAATCAGCCCCAGCATTTT. Protein product: CASSQGLYPNQPQHF.

This clonotype was picked up a small number of times. The rearrangement uses TRBV5-6 and TRBJ1-1; D not resolved. CDR1 and CDR2 from the germline V gene are SGHDT and YYEEEE. The CDR3 runs 15 residues. Trimming left V 3 bases short and J 4 bases short, with 16 bases between. CDR3 bases: TGTGCCAGCAGCTCCCAGGAGAAGCATCGCACTGAAGCTTTCTTT. This encodes CASSSQEKHRTEAFF.

This clonotype was observed a handful of times. The chain couples TRBV20-1 to TRBJ2-1; the D is unclear. The CDR3 has 15 amino acids. The germline V gene encodes CDR1 DFQATT and CDR2 SNEGSKA (reference sequence). V lost 0 bases to trimming and J lost 0 bases, with 9 bases between them. The chain's CDR3 is CSARDWDSSYNEQFF. The CDR3 DNA reads as TGCAGTGCTAGAGATTGGGATAGCTCCTACAATGAGCAGTTCTTC.